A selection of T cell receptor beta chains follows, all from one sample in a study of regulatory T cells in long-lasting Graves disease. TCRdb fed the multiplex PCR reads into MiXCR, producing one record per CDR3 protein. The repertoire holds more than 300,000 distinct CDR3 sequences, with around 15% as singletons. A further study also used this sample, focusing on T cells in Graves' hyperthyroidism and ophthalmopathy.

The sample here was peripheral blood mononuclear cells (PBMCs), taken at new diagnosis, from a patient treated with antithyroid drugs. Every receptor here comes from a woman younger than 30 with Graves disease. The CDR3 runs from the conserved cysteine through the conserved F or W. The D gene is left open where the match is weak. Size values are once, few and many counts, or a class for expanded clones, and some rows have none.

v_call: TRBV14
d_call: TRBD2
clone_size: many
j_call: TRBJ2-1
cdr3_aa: CASSQVDGGGYNEQFF
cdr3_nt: TGTGCCAGCAGCCAAGTTGACGGCGGGGGATACAATGAGCAGTTCTTC

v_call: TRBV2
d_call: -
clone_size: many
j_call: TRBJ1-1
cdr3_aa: CATAEGRAEAFF
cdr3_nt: TGTGCCACCGCCGAGGGGAGGGCTGAAGCTTTCTTT

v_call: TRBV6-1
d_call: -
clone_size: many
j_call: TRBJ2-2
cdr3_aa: CASSGHTGELFF
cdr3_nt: TGTGCCAGCAGTGGTCACACCGGGGAGCTGTTTTTT

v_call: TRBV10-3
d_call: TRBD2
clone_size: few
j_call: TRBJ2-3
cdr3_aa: CAISEQRGGFEQYF
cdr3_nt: TGTGCCATCAGTGAGCAGCGGGGGGGCTTCGAGCAGTATTTT

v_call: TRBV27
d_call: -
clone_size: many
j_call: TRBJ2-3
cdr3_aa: CASSLSGSTDTQYF
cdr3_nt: TGTGCCAGCAGTTTATCCGGGAGCACAGATACGCAGTATTTT

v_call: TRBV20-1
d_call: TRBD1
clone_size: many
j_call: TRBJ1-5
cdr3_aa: CSASSGTDNQPQHF
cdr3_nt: TGCAGTGCTAGCTCCGGGACAGACAATCAGCCCCAGCATTTT

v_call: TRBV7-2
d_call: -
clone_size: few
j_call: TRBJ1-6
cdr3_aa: CASREGYGANVNSPLHF
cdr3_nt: TGTGCCAGCAGGGAGGGGTATGGGGCTAACGTTAATTCACCCCTCCACTTT

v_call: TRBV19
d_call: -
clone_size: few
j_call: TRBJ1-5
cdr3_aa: CASRPGRGNQPQHF
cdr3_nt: TGTGCCAGCCGCCCCGGGAGGGGAAATCAGCCCCAGCATTTT

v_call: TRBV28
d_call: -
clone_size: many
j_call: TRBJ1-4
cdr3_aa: CASTYGATNEKLFF
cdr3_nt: TGTGCCAGCACCTACGGGGCAACTAATGAAAAACTGTTTTTT

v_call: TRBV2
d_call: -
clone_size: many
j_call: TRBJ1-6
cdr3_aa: CASSVGLTNSPLHF
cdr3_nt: TGTGCCAGCAGTGTCGGACTGACTAATTCACCCCTCCACTTT

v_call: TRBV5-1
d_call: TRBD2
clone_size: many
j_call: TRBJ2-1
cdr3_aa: CASSPGLAGVRDNEQFF
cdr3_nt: TGCGCCAGCAGCCCGGGACTAGCGGGAGTTAGGGACAATGAGCAGTTCTTC

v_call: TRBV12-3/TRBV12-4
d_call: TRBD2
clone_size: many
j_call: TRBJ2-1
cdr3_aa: CASSYLLTSGGQGGLNEQFF
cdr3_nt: TGTGCCAGCAGTTACCTGCTGACTAGCGGGGGGCAAGGGGGGTTGAATGAGCAGTTCTTC

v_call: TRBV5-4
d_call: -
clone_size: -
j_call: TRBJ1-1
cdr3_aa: CASSLALGRPGDAEAFF
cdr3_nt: TGTGCCAGCAGCTTGGCCCTGGGACGCCCGGGAGACGCTGAAGCTTTCTTT

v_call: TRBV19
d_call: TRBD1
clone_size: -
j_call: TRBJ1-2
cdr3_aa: CASSTARDSGYTF
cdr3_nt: TGTGCCAGTAGTACCGCCAGGGACAGCGGCTACACCTTC

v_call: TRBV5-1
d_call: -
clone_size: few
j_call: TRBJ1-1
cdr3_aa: CASRYGSNTEAFF
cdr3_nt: TGCGCCAGCAGGTACGGATCGAACACTGAAGCTTTCTTT

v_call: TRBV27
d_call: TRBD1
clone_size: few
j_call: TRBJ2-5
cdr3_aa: CVTGTGPQETQYF
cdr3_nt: TGTGTCACGGGGACAGGGCCCCAAGAGACCCAGTACTTC

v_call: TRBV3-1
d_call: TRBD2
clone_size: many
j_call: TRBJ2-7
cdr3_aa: CASSSRLAGEVQQYF
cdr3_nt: TGTGCCAGCAGCTCGCGACTAGCGGGAGAGGTTCAGCAGTACTTC

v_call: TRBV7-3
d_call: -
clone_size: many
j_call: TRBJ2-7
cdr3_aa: CASSLGQTEQYF
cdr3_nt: TGTGCCAGCAGCTTAGGACAGACCGAGCAGTACTTC

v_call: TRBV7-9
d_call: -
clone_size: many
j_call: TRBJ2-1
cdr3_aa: CASSPPWAGYNNEQFF
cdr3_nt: TGTGCCAGCAGCCCGCCCTGGGCGGGATATAACAATGAGCAGTTCTTC

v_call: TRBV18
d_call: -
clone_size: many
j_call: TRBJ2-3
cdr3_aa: CASSPAGDTQYF
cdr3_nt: TGTGCCAGCTCACCAGCGGGAGATACGCAGTATTTT

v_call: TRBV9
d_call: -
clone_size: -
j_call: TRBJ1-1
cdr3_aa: CASTDTDSRNTEAFF
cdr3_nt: TGTGCCAGCACCGACACTGACAGCAGGAACACTGAAGCTTTCTTT

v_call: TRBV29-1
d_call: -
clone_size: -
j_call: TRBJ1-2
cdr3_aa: CSVEGTGKVGYTF
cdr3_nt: TGCAGCGTTGAGGGAACAGGAAAGGTTGGCTACACCTTC

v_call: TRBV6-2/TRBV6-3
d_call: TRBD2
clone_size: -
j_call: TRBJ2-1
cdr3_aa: CASSYVLAGGNEQFF
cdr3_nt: TGTGCCAGCAGTTACGTCCTAGCGGGAGGTAATGAGCAGTTCTTC

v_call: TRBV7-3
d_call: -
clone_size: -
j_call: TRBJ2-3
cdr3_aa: CASSLRVRGTDTQYF
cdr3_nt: TGTGCCAGCAGCTTGCGGGTTAGGGGCACAGATACGCAGTATTTT

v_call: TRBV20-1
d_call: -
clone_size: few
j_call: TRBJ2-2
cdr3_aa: CSARGFPGSTGELFF
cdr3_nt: TGCAGTGCTAGAGGTTTTCCAGGGAGCACCGGGGAGCTGTTTTTT

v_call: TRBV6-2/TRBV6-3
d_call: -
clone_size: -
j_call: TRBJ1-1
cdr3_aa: CASSYGDFRNTEAFF
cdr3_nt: TGTGCCAGCAGTTACGGGGACTTCAGGAACACTGAAGCTTTCTTT

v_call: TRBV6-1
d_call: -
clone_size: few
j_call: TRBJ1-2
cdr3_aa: CASSEGLGYGGTF
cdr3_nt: TGTGCCAGCAGTGAAGGCTTGGGGTATGGAGGGACCTTC

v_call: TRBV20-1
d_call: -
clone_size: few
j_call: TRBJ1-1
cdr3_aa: CSAISATTPKNTEAFF
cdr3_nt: TGCAGTGCCATTTCCGCCACAACCCCGAAGAACACTGAAGCTTTCTTT

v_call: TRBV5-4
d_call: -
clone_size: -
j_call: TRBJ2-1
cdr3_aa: CASSLAGDQISGQFF
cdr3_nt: TGTGCCAGCAGCTTGGCTGGAGATCAGATAAGCGGGCAGTTCTTC

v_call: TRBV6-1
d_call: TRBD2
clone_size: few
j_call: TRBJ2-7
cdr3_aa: CASRGGMYEQYF
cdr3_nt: TGTGCCAGCAGGGGAGGGATGTACGAGCAGTACTTC

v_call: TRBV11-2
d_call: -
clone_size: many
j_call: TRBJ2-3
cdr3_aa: CASSLRFTDTQYF
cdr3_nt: TGTGCCAGCAGCTTAAGGTTCACAGATACGCAGTATTTT

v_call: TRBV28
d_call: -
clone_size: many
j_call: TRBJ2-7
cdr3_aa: CASNPTVKSYEQYF
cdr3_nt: TGTGCCAGCAATCCGACAGTGAAGTCCTACGAGCAGTACTTC

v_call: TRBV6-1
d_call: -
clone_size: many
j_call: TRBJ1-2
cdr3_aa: CASSEVSVRFYTF
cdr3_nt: TGTGCCAGCAGTGAAGTTTCAGTCCGGTTCTACACCTTC

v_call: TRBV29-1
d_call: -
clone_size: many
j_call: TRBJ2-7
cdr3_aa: CSVEGGTYEQYF
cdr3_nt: TGCAGCGTTGAAGGAGGGACCTACGAGCAGTACTTC

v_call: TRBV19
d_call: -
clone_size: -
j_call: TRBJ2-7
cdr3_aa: CASRVDTPPYEQYF
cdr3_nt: TGTGCCAGTAGAGTAGACACGCCACCCTACGAGCAGTACTTC

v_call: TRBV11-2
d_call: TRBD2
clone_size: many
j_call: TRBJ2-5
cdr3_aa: CASSPGLASFQETQYF
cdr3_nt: TGTGCCAGCAGCCCGGGACTAGCGAGTTTCCAAGAGACCCAGTACTTC

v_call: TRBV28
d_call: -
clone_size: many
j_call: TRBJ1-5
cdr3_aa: CASRTIGVSNQPQHF
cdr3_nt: TGTGCCAGCAGGACCATTGGGGTAAGCAATCAGCCCCAGCATTTT

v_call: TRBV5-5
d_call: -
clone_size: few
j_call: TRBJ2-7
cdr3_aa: CASSLTGGRRDEQYF
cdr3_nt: TGTGCCAGCAGCCTGACCGGGGGCCGAAGGGACGAGCAGTACTTC

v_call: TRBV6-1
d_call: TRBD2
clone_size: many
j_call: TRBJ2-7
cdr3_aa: CASSESSGGAAEQYF
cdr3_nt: TGTGCCAGCAGTGAATCTTCCGGGGGGGCTGCCGAGCAGTACTTC

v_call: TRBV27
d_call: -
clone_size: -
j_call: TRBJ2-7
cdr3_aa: CASHLKVYEQYF
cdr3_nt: TGTGCCAGCCACCTGAAAGTATACGAGCAGTACTTC

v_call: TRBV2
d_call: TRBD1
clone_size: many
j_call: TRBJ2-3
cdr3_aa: CASSLGTGLSDTQYF
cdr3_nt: TGTGCCAGCAGTCTCGGGACAGGGCTATCAGATACGCAGTATTTT

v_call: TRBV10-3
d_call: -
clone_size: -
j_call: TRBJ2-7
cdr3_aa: CAISDPGIYEQYF
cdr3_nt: TGTGCCATCAGTGATCCAGGGATCTACGAGCAGTACTTC

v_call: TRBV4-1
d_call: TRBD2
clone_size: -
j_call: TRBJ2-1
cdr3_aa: CASSQIMALKREGYNEQFF
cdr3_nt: TGCGCCAGCAGCCAGATTATGGCCCTAAAGCGGGAGGGCTACAATGAGCAGTTCTTC

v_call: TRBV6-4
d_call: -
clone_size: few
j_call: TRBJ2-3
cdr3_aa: CASSESIGDTQYF
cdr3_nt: TGTGCCAGCAGTGAGAGCATAGGAGATACGCAGTATTTT

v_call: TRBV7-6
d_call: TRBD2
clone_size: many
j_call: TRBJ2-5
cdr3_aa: CASSGVAGARETQYF
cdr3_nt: TGTGCCAGCAGCGGGGTAGCGGGGGCACGGGAGACCCAGTACTTC

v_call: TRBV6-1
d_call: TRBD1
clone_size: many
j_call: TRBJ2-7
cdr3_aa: CASSEWAGGAYEQYF
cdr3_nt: TGTGCCAGCAGTGAATGGGCAGGGGGAGCCTACGAGCAGTACTTC